This T cell receptor beta chain was identified during a study of cytomegalovirus exposure and HLA in healthy donors. CDR1 is SQVTM and CDR2 is ANQGSEA in the germline V gene. Trimming removed 1 base at V and 6 bases at J, with 19 bases between. The CDR3 covers 16 residues. Primers for the PCR totalled 60 Vbeta and 13 Jbeta. Generated by immunoSEQ multiplex PCR, the TCRdb table keeps only in-frame clones and is missing some. The profile covers about 180,000 clones, with more than 65% appearing a single time and 1.2% taken by the ten largest. Study observations and caveats: Previously analyzed data showed that most TCR beta V segments were productive at a frequency of about 87% or about 30%. It was about 150 TCR beta chains that were listed as cytomegalovirus-associated. Sequencing depth across donors, presence/absence analyses assumed, was roughly uniform.

Comment on this clone: Its target is not known.

Sequenced sample: PBMCs. The sequence was collected from a girl aged 2 to 10 in good health and CMV-seropositive. The chain recombines TRBV29-1 with TRBJ2-1; the D gene is possibly TRBD2 (6 bases). CDR3 loop: CSVEGPAASEINEQFF. The CDR3 DNA reads as TGCAGCGTTGAAGGCCCCGCGGCTAGCGAAATCAATGAGCAGTTCTTC.